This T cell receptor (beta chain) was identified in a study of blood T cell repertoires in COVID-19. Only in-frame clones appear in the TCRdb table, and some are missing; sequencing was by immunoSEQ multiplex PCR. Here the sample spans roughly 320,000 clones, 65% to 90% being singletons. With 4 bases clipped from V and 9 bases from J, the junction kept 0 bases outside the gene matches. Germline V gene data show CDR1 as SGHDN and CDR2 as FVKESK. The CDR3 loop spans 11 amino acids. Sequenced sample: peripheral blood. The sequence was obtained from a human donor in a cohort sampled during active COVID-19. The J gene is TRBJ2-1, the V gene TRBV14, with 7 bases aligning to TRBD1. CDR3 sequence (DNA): TGTGCCAGCAGCCGGACAGGTGAGCAGTTCTTC. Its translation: CASSRTGEQFF.